The sequence of this TCR beta chain was determined in a study of CXCR3-negative and CXCR3-positive naive CD8 T cells. Study-level background: Cumulative TRB read yield was around 140 million, averaging about 1.5 +/- 0.3 million per library.

Study-wide results and limits: CXCR3-positive naive cells carried more hydrophobic TRB CDR3s than CXCR3-negative naive cells did. CXCR3 levels fell partly with cryopreservation; most assays relied on fresh PBMCs.

5' RACE with UMI labels generated the TRB cDNA libraries. TCRdb derives one entry per CDR3 protein from the 5' RACE reads, leaving out DNA. The sample's table shows 130,000 to 150,000 distinct CDR3 sequences. Concerning this clonotype itself: Its antigen is undetermined.

This CDR3 is built from 13 residues. Germline V gives CDR1 LGHDT, CDR2 YNNKEL (reference sequence). Naive CD8+ T cells displayed a CD45RO-CCR7+CD27+CD95- phenotype. The J gene is TRBJ1-1, the V gene TRBV3-1. The specimen sequenced was naive CXCR3+ CD8+ T cells from blood. The subset denotes: CD45RO-CCR7+CD27+CD95- naive CD8+ T cells expressing CXCR3 (TNR3+). The sequence derives from a human donor in good health. Some clones in this sample may be carry-over from other donors' samples. The CDR3: CASSRGANTEAFF.